The TCR beta chain described here comes from a study of response to subunit inactivated influenza vaccine. Study conclusions and caveats: Each seasonal flu vaccination may recruit only limited new T cells, authors suggested.

Regarding this clonotype: Antigen: not known.

From the RT-PCR reads, TCRdb called clonotypes with MiXCR, one entry per CDR3 protein. The sample lists 650,000 to 800,000 distinct CDR3 sequences, around 18% occurring once. CDR1 is KGHDR, CDR2 SFDVKD, per germline. The CDR3 runs 15 residues. Trimming removed 9 bases from V and 0 bases from J, with 15 bases in between. The clonotype comes from a man aged 50 to 59 who received an inactivated influenza vaccine. The rearrangement links TRBV24-1 to TRBJ2-3; D perhaps matches TRBD2 (5 bases). Sequencing was performed on PBMCs from blood, taken 5 days after vaccination. The CDR3 bases are TGTGCCACCGGAGGCGCAACCCAAAGCACAGATACGCAGTATTTT. Translation: CATGGATQSTDTQYF.